What follows is one TCR beta chain and its context. The clone's antigen remains unknown. Base quality data are lacking; no much larger clone is found one base away. The sample is drawn from a study of STAT5B mutations in CD4+ large granular lymphocyte leukemia (dated 2022 in TCRdb). A note on the overall study: Among the healthy controls, the CDR3 'QG' motif was associated with a particular HLA allele. The study compared the TCRbeta repertoires of patients with CD4+ T-cell large granular lymphocyte leukemia against the TCRbeta repertoires of healthy blood donors. Flow cytometry on FACSCanto II or FACSVerse confirmed that purified fractions exceeded 95% purity among lymphocytes.

Results and caveats for the whole study, not just this receptor: Main leukemic clonotypes were private to each patient, although 25% to 30% of the main leukemic clonotypes were found at low frequency in the non-leukemic repertoires of other patients. Compared with healthy CD4+ repertoires, CD4-sorted patient repertoires appeared more clonal, and this difference remained even after the putative leukemic clones were removed. Data were not HLA-matched; higher clonality in CD4+ versus CD8+ T-LGLL could reflect the relatively small sample size. TRBV06-family usage was enriched among the top patient clones (8/27) compared with healthy controls (2/35).

TCRbeta rearrangements were sequenced from genomic DNA using the immunoSEQ assay at survey resolution. As for the original processing: A lowest detectable productive clonotype frequency of 2.59 x 10-5 was observed in the TCR sequencing data. Analyses included only productive TCRbeta rearrangements, meaning complete and in-frame sequences. The clonality of each sample was calculated as Simpson clonality in the immunoSEQ Analyzer version 3.0. Clones were binned by frequency as very rare, small, medium, large (1-20%) or hyperexpanded (>20%). Generation probabilities were estimated with OLGA 1.2.3, V-gene circos plots were made with VDJtools, specificities were searched in VDJdb, and CDR3 motifs were identified with GLIPH. TCRdb mirrors the immuneACCESS table, restricted to in-frame sequences. Some clones are absent from its copies; in checked studies, under half trace to an unresolved V gene, and the reason for the others is unknown. V and J calls and clone size are as listed in that table; D and trimming were resolved from the DNA. The sample table shows tens of thousands of clones, and 70% to 85% are seen once. In total, the top ten clones hold about 2.1% of the sample.

The healthy control group was made up of approximately 40 blood donors, and the Finnish Red Cross blood service supplied their buffy coats. All TCR-sequenced material derived from peripheral blood: patient blood samples and healthy donor buffy coats. Peripheral blood mononuclear cells were isolated by Ficoll-Hypaque gradient centrifugation. Magnetic purification was used to isolate CD4+ cells from the buffy coats of the healthy controls. Genomic DNA was extracted using the Gentra Puregene Cell and Tissue kit, and a Qubit 2.0 fluorometer was used to quantify it. The CDR3 sequence holds 15 residues, the cysteine and phenylalanine included. The read is trimmed to its CDR3 DNA, 45 bases read in frame from base 1. Taken from the germline V gene, the CDR1 and CDR2 loops are SGHRS and YFSETQ. V is pared back by 0 bases and J by 6 bases, with 13 bases lying between the germline termini.

This TCR was sampled from a human donor in good health. The specimen sequenced was CD4+ T cells from blood buffy coats. This chain joins TRBV5-1 to TRBJ2-1; the D gene remains uncertain. The base sequence is TGCGCCAGCAGCTTGGTCGTTGCTGGGGTCAATGAGCAGTTCTTC. Translated, it gives CASSLVVAGVNEQFF.